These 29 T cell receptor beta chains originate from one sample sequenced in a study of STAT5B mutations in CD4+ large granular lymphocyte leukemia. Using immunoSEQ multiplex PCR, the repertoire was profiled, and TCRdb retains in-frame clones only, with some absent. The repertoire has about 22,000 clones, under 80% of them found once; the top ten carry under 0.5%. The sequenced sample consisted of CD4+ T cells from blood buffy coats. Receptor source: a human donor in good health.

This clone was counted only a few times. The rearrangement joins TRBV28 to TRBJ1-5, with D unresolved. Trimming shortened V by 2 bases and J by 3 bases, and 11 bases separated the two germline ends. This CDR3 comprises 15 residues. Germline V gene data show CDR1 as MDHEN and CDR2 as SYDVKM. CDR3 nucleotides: TGTGCCAGCAGTTTACCTGGGGTGAACAATCAGCCCCAGCATTTT. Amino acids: CASSLPGVNNQPQHF.

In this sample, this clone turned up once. CDR3 nucleotide sequence: TGCGCCAGCAGCGCTAATCAGGGAGAGACCCAGTACTTC. This sequence encodes CASSANQGETQYF. The chain recombines TRBV5-1 with TRBJ2-5; D may be TRBD1 (5 bases). Germline V lookup: CDR1 SGHRS, CDR2 YFSETQ. V lost 4 bases and J lost 4, with 11 bases in between. This CDR3 comprises 13 residues.

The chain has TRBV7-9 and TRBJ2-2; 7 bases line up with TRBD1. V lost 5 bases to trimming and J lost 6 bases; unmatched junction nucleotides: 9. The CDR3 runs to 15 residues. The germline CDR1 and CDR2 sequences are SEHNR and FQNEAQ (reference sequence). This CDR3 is CASSLRGQRPGELFF. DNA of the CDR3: TGTGCCAGCAGCCTTAGGGGACAGCGCCCCGGGGAGCTGTTTTTT.

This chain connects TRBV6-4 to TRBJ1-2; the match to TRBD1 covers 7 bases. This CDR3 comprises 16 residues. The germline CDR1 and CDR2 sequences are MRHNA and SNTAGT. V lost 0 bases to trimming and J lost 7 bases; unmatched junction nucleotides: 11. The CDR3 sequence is CASSDSPGRGRGGYTF. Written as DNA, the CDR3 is TGTGCCAGCAGTGACTCGCCCGGGAGGGGGCGAGGTGGCTACACCTTC.

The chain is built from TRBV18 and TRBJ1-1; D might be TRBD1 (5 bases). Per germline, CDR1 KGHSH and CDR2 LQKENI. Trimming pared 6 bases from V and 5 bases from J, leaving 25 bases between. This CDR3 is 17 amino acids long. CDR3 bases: TGTGCCAGCTCGCCCAGAGGGACTCTGGAGGAAAAAACTGAAGCTTTCTTT. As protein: CASSPRGTLEEKTEAFF.

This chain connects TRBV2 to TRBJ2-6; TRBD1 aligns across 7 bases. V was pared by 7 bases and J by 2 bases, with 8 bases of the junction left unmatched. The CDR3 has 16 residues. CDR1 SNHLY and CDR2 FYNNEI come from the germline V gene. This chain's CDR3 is CASTSTGAPGANVLTF. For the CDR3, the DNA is TGTGCCAGCACCTCAACAGGGGCCCCTGGGGCCAACGTCCTGACTTTC.

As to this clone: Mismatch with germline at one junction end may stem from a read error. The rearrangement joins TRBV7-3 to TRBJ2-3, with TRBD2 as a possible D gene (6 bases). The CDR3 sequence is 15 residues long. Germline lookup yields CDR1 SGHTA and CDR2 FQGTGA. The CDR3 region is CASTLGRTNTDTQYF. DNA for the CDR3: TGTGCCAGCACCTTAGGACGGACTAATACAGATACGCAGTATTTT.

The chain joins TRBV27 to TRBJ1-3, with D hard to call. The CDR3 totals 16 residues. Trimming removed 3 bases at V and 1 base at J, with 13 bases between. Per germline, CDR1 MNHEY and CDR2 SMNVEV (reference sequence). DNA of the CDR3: TGTGCCAGCAGTTTGAAGGCGGGCGCTTCTGGAAACACCATATATTTT. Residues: CASSLKAGASGNTIYF.

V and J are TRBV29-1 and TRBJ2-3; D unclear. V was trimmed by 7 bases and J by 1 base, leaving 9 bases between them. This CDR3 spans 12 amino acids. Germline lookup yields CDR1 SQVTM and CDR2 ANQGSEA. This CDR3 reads CSATEGTDTQYF. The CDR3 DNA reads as TGCAGCGCAACCGAAGGCACAGATACGCAGTATTTT.

The DNA for the CDR3 is TGTGCCATCAGTACAGGGGGCTTGGGTGGCTACACCTTC. Encoded protein: CAISTGGLGGYTF. The chain carries TRBV10-3 and TRBJ1-2; TRBD1 aligns across 9 bases. Germline V CDR1 and CDR2: ENHRY, SYGVKD. V shed 5 bases, J shed 7 bases, and the junction held 5 bases outside the gene matches. The CDR3 loop spans 13 amino acids.

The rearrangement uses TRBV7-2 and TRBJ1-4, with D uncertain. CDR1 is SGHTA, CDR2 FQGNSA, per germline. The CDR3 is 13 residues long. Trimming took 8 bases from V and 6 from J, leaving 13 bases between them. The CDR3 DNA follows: TGTGCCAGCTCCCGGCGTTGGGATGAAAAACTGTTTTTT. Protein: CASSRRWDEKLFF.

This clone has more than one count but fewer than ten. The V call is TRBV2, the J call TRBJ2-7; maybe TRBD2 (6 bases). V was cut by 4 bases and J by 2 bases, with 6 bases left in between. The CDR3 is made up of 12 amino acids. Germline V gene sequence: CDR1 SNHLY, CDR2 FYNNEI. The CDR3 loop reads CASSGGAYEQYF. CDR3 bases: TGTGCCAGCAGTGGCGGGGCCTACGAGCAGTACTTC.

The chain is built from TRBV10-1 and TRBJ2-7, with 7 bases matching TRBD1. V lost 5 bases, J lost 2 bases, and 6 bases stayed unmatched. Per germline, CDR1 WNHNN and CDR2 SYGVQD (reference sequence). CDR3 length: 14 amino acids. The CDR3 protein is CASSSGTVTYEQYF. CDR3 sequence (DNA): TGCGCCAGCAGTTCCGGGACAGTCACCTACGAGCAGTACTTC.

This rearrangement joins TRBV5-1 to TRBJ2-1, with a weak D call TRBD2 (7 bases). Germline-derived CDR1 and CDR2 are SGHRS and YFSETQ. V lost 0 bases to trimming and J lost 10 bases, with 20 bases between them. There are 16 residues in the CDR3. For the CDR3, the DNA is TGCGCCAGCAGCTTGGGCGCGGGGGCCCTCGCCGAGGAGCAGTTCTTC. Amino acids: CASSLGAGALAEEQFF.

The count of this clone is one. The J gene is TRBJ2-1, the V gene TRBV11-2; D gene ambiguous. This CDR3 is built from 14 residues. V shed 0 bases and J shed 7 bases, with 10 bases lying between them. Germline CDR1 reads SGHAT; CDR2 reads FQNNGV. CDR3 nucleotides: TGTGCCAGCAGCTTAGATGACGCAGGTAATGAGCAGTTCTTC. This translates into CASSLDDAGNEQFF.

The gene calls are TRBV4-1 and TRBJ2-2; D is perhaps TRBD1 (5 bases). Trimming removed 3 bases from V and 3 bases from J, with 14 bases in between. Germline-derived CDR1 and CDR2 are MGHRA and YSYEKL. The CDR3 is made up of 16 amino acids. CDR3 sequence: CASSQTPGSDTGELFF. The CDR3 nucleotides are TGCGCCAGCAGCCAGACCCCAGGGTCGGACACCGGGGAGCTGTTTTTT.

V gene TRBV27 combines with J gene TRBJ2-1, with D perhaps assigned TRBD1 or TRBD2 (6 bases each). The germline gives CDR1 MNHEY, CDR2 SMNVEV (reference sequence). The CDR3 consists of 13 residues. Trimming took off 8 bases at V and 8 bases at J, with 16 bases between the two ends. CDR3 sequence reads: CASSRGVWDEQFF. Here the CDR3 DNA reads TGTGCCAGCTCGAGGGGGGTATGGGATGAGCAGTTCTTC.

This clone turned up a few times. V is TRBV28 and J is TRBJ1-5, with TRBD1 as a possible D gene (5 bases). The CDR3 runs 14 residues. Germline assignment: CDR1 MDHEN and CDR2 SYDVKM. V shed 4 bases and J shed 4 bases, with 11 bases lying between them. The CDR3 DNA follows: TGTGCCAGCAGTTGGGCCCAGGGAAATCAGCCCCAGCATTTT. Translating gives CASSWAQGNQPQHF. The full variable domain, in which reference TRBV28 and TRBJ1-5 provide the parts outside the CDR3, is DVKVTQSSRYLVKRTGEKVFLECVQDMDHENMFWYRQDPGLGLRLIYFSYDVKMKEKGDIPEGYSVSREKKERFSLILESASTNQTSMYLCASSWAQGNQPQHFGDGTRLSIL.

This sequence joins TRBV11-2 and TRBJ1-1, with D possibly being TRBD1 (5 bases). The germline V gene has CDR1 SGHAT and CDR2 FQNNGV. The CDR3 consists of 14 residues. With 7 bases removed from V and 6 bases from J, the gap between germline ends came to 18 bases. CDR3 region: CASNPGRLSPEAFF. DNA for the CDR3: TGTGCCAGCAACCCGGGACGGTTAAGCCCTGAAGCTTTCTTT.

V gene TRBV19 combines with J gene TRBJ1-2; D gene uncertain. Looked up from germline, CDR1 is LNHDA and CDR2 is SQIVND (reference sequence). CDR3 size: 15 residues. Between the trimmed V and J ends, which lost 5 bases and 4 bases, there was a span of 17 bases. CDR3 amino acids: CASSRSSYSAYGYTF. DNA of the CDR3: TGTGCCAGTAGTCGCAGTAGTTATTCCGCCTATGGCTACACCTTC.

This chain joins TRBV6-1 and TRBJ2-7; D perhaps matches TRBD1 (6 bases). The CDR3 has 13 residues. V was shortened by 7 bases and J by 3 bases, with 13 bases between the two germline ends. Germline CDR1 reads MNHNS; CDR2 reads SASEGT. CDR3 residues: CASTPGQSYEQYF. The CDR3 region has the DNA TGTGCCAGCACCCCAGGACAGAGCTACGAGCAGTACTTC.

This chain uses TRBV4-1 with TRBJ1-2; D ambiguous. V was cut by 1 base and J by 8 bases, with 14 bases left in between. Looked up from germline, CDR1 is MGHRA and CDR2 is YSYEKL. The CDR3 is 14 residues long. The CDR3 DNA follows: TGCGCCAGCAGCCAAGTGGAGGGTGGTAGGGGCTACACCTTC. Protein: CASSQVEGGRGYTF.

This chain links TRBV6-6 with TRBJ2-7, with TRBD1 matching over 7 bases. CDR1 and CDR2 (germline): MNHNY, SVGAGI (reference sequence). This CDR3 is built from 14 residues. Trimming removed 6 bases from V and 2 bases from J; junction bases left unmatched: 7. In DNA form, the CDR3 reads TGTGCCAGCAGGTCGGGGACAGCGACCTACGAGCAGTACTTC. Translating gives CASRSGTATYEQYF.

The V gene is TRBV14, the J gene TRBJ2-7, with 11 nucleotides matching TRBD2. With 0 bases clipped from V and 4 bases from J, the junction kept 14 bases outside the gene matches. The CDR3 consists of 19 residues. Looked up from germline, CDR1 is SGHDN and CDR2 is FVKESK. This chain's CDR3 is CASSQDPELAGERGYEQYF. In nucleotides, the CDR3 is TGTGCCAGCAGCCAAGACCCGGAACTAGCGGGAGAGCGAGGATACGAGCAGTACTTC.

The CDR3 loop is CASSEVAGGPWQFF. Written as DNA, the CDR3 is TGTGCCAGCAGTGAAGTAGCGGGGGGGCCCTGGCAGTTCTTC. The chain is built from TRBV2 and TRBJ2-1; 11 bases align to TRBD2. Germline V CDR1 and CDR2: SNHLY, FYNNEI. This CDR3 is 14 amino acids long. V gave up 1 base and J gave up 12 bases; unmatched junction bases: 5.

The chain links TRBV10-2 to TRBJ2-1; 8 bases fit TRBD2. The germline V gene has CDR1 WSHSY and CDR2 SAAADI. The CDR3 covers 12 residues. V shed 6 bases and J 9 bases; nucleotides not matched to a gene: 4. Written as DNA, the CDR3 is TGCGCCAGCAGCGCGGGAGGCCCTGAGCAGTTCTTC. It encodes CASSAGGPEQFF.

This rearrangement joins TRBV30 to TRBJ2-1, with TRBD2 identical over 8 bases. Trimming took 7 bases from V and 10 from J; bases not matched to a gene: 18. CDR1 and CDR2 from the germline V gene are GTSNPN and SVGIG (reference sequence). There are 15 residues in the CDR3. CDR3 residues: CALTALSGMHQEQFF. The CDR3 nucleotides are TGTGCCTTAACGGCGCTTAGCGGGATGCATCAAGAGCAGTTCTTC.

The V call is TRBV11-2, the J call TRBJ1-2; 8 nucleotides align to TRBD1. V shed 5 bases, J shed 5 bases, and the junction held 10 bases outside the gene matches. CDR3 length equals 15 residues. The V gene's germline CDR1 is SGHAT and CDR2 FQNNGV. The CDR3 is CASSKKAGGEYGYTF. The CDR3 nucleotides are TGTGCCAGCAGCAAAAAGGCAGGGGGCGAGTATGGCTACACCTTC.

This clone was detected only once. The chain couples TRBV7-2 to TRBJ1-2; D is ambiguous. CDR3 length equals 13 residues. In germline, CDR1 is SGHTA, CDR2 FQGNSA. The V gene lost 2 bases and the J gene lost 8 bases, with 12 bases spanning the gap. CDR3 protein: CASSLTALRGYTF. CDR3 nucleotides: TGTGCCAGCAGCTTAACGGCCCTGAGGGGCTACACCTTC.